The 13 T cell receptor beta chains below were found in one sample sequenced in a study of blood T cell repertoires in COVID-19. Libraries were prepared by immunoSEQ multiplex PCR; TCRdb keeps only in-frame clonotypes and omits some of them. The data hold about 430,000 clones, with 85% to 90% observed a single time. Specimen: peripheral blood. These receptors came from a man aged 18 to 30 with COVID-19, enrolled during active disease.

The chain links TRBV24-1 to TRBJ2-1; TRBD2 matches 9 bases. This CDR3 spans 16 amino acids. The V gene end was trimmed by 4 bases and the J gene end by 2 bases; junction bases not matched to a gene: 5. The germline V gene has CDR1 KGHDR and CDR2 SFDVKD. The CDR3 protein is CATSDPVAGAYNEQFF. Here the CDR3 DNA reads TGTGCCACCAGTGACCCAGTAGCGGGAGCCTACAATGAGCAGTTCTTC.

Here the CDR3 reads CASSLGGSPGSYEQYF. CDR3 DNA: TGTGCCAGCAGCTTAGGGGGCAGTCCGGGCTCCTACGAGCAGTACTTC. The chain couples TRBV7-2 to TRBJ2-7, with D perhaps TRBD1 (5 bases). The germline V gene has CDR1 SGHTA and CDR2 FQGNSA. V was pared by 1 base and J by 0 bases, with 13 bases between. This CDR3 has 16 residues.

The chain carries TRBV5-1 and TRBJ2-7; D ambiguous. V was trimmed by 4 bases and J by 3 bases, leaving 11 bases between them. Germline CDR1 and CDR2: SGHRS and YFSETQ. The CDR3 is made up of 13 amino acids. The CDR3 DNA follows: TGCGCCAGCAGCACAGTTTTTGACTACGAGCAGTACTTC. Translated: CASSTVFDYEQYF.

The rearrangement links TRBV7-2 to TRBJ1-5, with 8 bases fitting TRBD1. Per the germline V gene, CDR1 is SGHTA and CDR2 is FQGNSA. Losses at the gene ends were 5 bases for V and 3 bases for J; bases not matched to a gene: 6. CDR3 length: 15 amino acids. CDR3 sequence reads: CASSGRTGINQPQHF. Written as DNA, the CDR3 is TGTGCCAGCAGCGGGCGGACAGGGATCAATCAGCCCCAGCATTTT.

This clone was detected once. The chain is built from TRBV2 and TRBJ2-5; 12 bases map to TRBD2. Germline V lookup: CDR1 SNHLY, CDR2 FYNNEI. The CDR3 has 19 amino acids. Unmatched junction bases numbered 14, after V lost 5 bases and J lost 1 base. The CDR3 region is CASSPWDKRTSGAQETQYF. The CDR3 DNA sequence: TGTGCCAGCAGTCCCTGGGACAAACGGACTAGCGGGGCCCAAGAGACCCAGTACTTC.

The rearrangement links TRBV7-4 to TRBJ1-1, with D unclear. The CDR3 spans 14 residues. CDR1 is SGHVT, CDR2 SQSDAQ, per germline. The V gene lost 1 base and the J gene lost 5 bases, with 11 bases spanning the gap. For the CDR3, the DNA is TGTGCCAGCAGCTTAGACGGAGTTCGAACTGAAGCTTTCTTT. It is translated as CASSLDGVRTEAFF.

The rearrangement links TRBV7-2 to TRBJ2-5; TRBD2 agrees at 8 bases. The CDR3 extends over 16 amino acids. Germline V gene lookup returns CDR1 SGHTA and CDR2 FQGNSA. V gave up 4 bases and J gave up 2 bases; unmatched junction bases: 9. The CDR3 loop is CASSSPGLVGQETQYF. The CDR3, as DNA: TGTGCCAGCAGCTCACCGGGACTAGTAGGGCAAGAGACCCAGTACTTC.

For this clone: The junction departs from germline at one end; a sequencing error may be responsible. The J gene is TRBJ2-3, the V gene TRBV7-7; a weak D match, TRBD2 (5 bases). This CDR3 contains 14 residues. The germline gives CDR1 SSHAT, CDR2 FNYEAQ (reference sequence). CDR3 protein: CASSFLGGTDTQYF. The CDR3 DNA reads TGTGCTAGCAGCTTCTTGGGCGGGACAGATACGCAGTATTTT.

The J gene is TRBJ2-2, the V gene TRBV15, with D possibly TRBD2 on 6 matching bases. CDR1 LNHNV and CDR2 YYDKDF come from the germline V gene (reference sequence). The CDR3 is 17 residues long. V gave up 7 bases and J gave up 1 base, with 19 bases separating them. Here the CDR3 reads CATNNAGGDKNTGELFF. For the CDR3, the DNA is TGTGCCACCAACAACGCCGGGGGAGACAAGAACACCGGGGAGCTGTTTTTT.

The table lists this clone with a few counts. The genes are TRBV27 and TRBJ2-3; TRBD2 matches at 10 bases. Germline lookup yields CDR1 MNHEY and CDR2 SMNVEV (reference sequence). The trim removed 2 bases at V and 5 bases at J, leaving 4 bases unmatched. CDR3 size: 15 residues. This CDR3 is CASSLLAGVGDTQYF. The CDR3 nucleotides read TGTGCCAGCAGTTTACTAGCGGGAGTTGGAGATACGCAGTATTTT.

The rearrangement joins TRBV11-2 to TRBJ1-1, with a weak D call TRBD1 (5 bases). Germline-derived CDR1 and CDR2 are SGHAT and FQNNGV. The CDR3 totals 14 residues. The V gene lost 1 base and the J gene lost 4 bases, with 10 bases spanning the gap. CDR3 bases: TGTGCCAGCAGCTTAGGAATCAGGGCCACTGAAGCTTTCTTT. This gives the protein CASSLGIRATEAFF.

The rearrangement joins TRBV19 to TRBJ2-5; D is perhaps TRBD1 (5 bases). This CDR3 region has 15 residues. V gave up 7 bases and J gave up 2 bases, with 17 bases separating them. Germline CDR1 and CDR2: LNHDA and SQIVND (reference sequence). The CDR3 coding sequence is TGTGCCAGTAACTCCAGGGCGATGGGTCAAGAGACCCAGTACTTC. It translates to CASNSRAMGQETQYF.

The DNA of the CDR3 is TGTGCCAGCAGTTACGGACAGGGAATCCGCACTGAAGCTTTCTTT. Its translation: CASSYGQGIRTEAFF. This rearrangement joins TRBV6-5 to TRBJ1-1, with 8 bases matching TRBD1. The CDR3 runs to 15 residues. Germline V gene lookup returns CDR1 MNHEY and CDR2 SVGAGI. V dropped 2 bases and J dropped 4; count of bases not matched to a gene: 6.